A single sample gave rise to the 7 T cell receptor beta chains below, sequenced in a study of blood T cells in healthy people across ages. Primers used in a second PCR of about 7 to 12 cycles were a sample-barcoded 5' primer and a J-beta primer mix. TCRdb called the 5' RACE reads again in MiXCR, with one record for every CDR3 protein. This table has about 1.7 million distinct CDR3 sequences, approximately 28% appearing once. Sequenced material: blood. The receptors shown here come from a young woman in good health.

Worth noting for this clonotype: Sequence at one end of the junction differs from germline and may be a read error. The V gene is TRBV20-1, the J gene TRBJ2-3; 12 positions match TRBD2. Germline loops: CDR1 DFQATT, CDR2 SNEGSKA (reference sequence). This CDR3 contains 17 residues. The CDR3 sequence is CSATELAGGGGTDAQYF. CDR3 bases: TGCAGTGCCACAGAACTAGCGGGGGGAGGGGGCACAGATGCGCAGTATTTT.

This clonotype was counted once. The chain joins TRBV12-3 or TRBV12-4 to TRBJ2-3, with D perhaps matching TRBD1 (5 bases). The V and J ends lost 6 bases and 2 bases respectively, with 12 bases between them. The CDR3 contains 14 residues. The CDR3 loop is CASRCDSDTDTQYF. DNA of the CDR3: TGTGCCAGCAGATGCGACAGTGACACAGATACGCAGTATTTT.

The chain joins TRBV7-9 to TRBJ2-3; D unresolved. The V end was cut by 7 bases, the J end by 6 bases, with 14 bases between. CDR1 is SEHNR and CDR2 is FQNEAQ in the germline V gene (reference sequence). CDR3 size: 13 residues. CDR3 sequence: CASTSLEVDTQYF. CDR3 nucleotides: TGTGCCAGCACCAGCCTAGAAGTGGATACGCAGTATTTT.

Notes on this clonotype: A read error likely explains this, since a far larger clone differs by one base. The CDR3 protein is CASGQTSGYEQYF. The CDR3 DNA reads as TGTGCCAGCGGTCAAACTAGCGGGTACGAGCAGTACTTC. J is TRBJ2-7 and V is TRBV12-3 or TRBV12-4, with 9 bases matching TRBD2. V shed 8 bases, J shed 4 bases, and the junction held 6 bases outside the gene matches. The CDR3 is 13 amino acids.

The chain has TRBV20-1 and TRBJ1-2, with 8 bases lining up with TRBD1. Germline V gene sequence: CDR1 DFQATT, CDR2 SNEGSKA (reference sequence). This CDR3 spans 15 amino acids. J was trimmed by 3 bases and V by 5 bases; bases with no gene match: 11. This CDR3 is CSASSPGGVDYGYTF. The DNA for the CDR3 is TGCAGTGCTTCGAGCCCAGGGGGCGTTGACTATGGCTACACCTTC.

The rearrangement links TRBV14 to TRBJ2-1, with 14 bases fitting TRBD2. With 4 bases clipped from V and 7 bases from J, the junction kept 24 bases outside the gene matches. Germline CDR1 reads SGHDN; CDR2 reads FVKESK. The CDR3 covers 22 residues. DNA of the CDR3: TGTGCCAGCAGCCTGGGGACACCACGCGGGACTAGCGGGAGTGGTTGGTGGAATGAGCAGTTCTTC. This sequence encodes CASSLGTPRGTSGSGWWNEQFF. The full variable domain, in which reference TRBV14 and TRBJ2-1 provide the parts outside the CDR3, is EAGVTQFPSHSVIEKGQTVTLRCDPISGHDNLYWYRRVMGKEIKFLLHFVKESKQDESGMPNNRFLAERTGGTYSTLKVQPAELEDSGVYFCASSLGTPRGTSGSGWWNEQFFGPGTRLTVL.

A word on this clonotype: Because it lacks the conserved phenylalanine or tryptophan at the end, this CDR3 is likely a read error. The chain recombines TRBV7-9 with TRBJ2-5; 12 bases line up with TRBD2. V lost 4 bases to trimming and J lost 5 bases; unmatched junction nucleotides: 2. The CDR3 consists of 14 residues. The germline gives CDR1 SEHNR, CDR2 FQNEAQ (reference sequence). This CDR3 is CASSSGTSGETQYV. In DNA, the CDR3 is TGTGCCAGCAGCTCCGGGACTAGCGGGGAGACCCAGTACGTC.